The clone carrying this TCR beta chain was seen a few times. Antigen specificity is unknown. The sample belongs to a study of regulatory T cells in long-lasting Graves disease. Findings of the study overall: The study found persistent patients shared more public clonotypes (about 3,000) than new patients (about 1,000).

Libraries of TCR beta came from iRepertoire HTBI primers plus Arm-PCR of CDR3 regions. TCRdb itself ran the multiplex PCR reads through MiXCR, one entry per CDR3 protein. Here the sample spans some 460,000 distinct CDR3 sequences, 15% to 20% being singletons. The CDR3 contains 15 residues. The V gene's germline CDR1 is MNHEY and CDR2 SVGAGI. Trimming pared 0 bases from V and 0 bases from J, leaving 8 bases between. Documented time point: newly diagnosed GD, antithyroid drugs for less than 3 months. Generation of the TCR library employed RNA extracted from PBMCs. The data were also submitted as part of a second study, on T cells in Graves' hyperthyroidism and ophthalmopathy. That investigation notes: Exclusion of patients followed from uncontrolled infection, other autoimmune disease, pregnancy or lactation.

The chain carries TRBV6-5 and TRBJ1-1; D remains ambiguous. The origin of this receptor is a man aged 35-49 years with Graves disease. The sample in question was peripheral blood mononuclear cells (PBMCs), obtained at new diagnosis, from a patient treated with antithyroid drugs. CDR3: CASSYSTVMNTEAFF. CDR3 coding DNA: TGTGCCAGCAGTTACTCGACTGTGATGAACACTGAAGCTTTCTTT.